The 15 T cell receptor beta chains presented below share a single source sample, sequenced in a study of CXCR3-negative and CXCR3-positive naive CD8 T cells. The authors prepared UMI-labeled TRB cDNA libraries by 5' RACE. No DNA is given; TCRdb re-called the 5' RACE reads and lists each CDR3 protein once. The sample table includes around 92,000 distinct CDR3 sequences. The sample taken for sequencing was naive CXCR3- CD8+ T cells from blood. Subset given: CD45RO-CCR7+CD27+CD95- naive CD8+ T cells lacking CXCR3 (TNR3-). The receptor source for this set is a human donor in good health. Some clones in this sample may be carry-over from other donors' samples.

The V call is TRBV10-1, the J call TRBJ1-4; TCRdb's assignment of TRBD1 cannot be checked, as there is no DNA. Germline CDR1 and CDR2: WNHNN and SYGVQD (reference sequence). The CDR3 extends over 13 amino acids. The CDR3 is CASRDRQDEKLFF.

The gene calls are TRBV11-2 and TRBJ2-7; the TCRdb D gene call, TRBD1, has no DNA to confirm it. CDR1 SGHAT and CDR2 FQNNGV come from the germline V gene. The CDR3 spans 15 residues. CDR3 residues: CASSLGQARPYEQYF.

V usage is TRBV6-2 or TRBV6-3 and J usage is TRBJ2-5; TCRdb's D call, TRBD2, is unchecked because there is no DNA. The CDR3 runs 16 residues. The germline CDR1 and CDR2 sequences are MNHEY and SVGEGT. The chain's CDR3 is CASTLGLAGGQETQYF.

V gene TRBV13 combines with J gene TRBJ1-5; lacking DNA, the TRBD1 call made by TCRdb goes unchecked. Germline lookup yields CDR1 PRHDT and CDR2 FYEKMQ (reference sequence). The CDR3 has 17 amino acids. CDR3 in amino acids: CASSLGQGRGTNQPQHF.

This sequence joins TRBV7-9 and TRBJ2-7; TCRdb selects TRBD1, and the lack of DNA leaves this call unchecked. CDR1 and CDR2 (germline): SEHNR, FQNEAQ (reference sequence). The CDR3 has 15 residues. CDR3 residues: CASSWDRGLPYEQYF.

V usage is TRBV7-6 and J usage is TRBJ2-1; the TCRdb D gene call, TRBD2, has no DNA to confirm it. Germline-derived CDR1 and CDR2 are SGHVS and FNYEAQ. This CDR3 region has 13 residues. This CDR3 is CASSLSGRSEQFF.

CDR3 protein: CASSSPGGSYNEQFF. V usage is TRBV5-1 and J usage is TRBJ2-1. Per the germline V gene, CDR1 is SGHRS and CDR2 is YFSETQ. This CDR3 has 15 amino acids.

This chain connects TRBV5-4 to TRBJ2-3; as DNA is missing, the TRBD2 call by TCRdb cannot be tested. The CDR3 sequence is 17 residues long. Germline values: CDR1 SGHNT, CDR2 YYREEE (reference sequence). This CDR3 is CASSLEPSGVRTDTQYF. Looking up the rest from reference TRBV5-4 and TRBJ2-3 gives the full variable domain: ETGVTQSPTHLIKTRGQQVTLRCSSQSGHNTVSWYQQALGQGPQFIFQYYREEENGRGNFPPRFSGLQFPNYSSELNVNALELDDSALYLCASSLEPSGVRTDTQYFGPGTRLTVL.

CDR3 protein: CASSEGWTEEAFF. The chain has TRBV2 and TRBJ1-1; checking the TCRdb D call of TRBD1 is not possible without DNA. Germline CDR1 SNHLY, CDR2 FYNNEI. The length of the CDR3 is 13 residues.

The chain recombines TRBV7-9 with TRBJ2-1; the TCRdb D gene call, TRBD2, has no DNA to confirm it. From germline, CDR1 is SEHNR and CDR2 FQNEAQ (reference sequence). CDR3 length: 17 amino acids. CDR3 sequence: CASSHPVSGVSYNEQFF.

The genes are TRBV5-1 and TRBJ1-1; no DNA is available, so the TRBD1 call from TCRdb remains unchecked. Germline CDR1 and CDR2: SGHRS and YFSETQ. This CDR3 region has 15 residues. The chain's CDR3 is CASSLTGDPNTEAFF.

The rearrangement uses TRBV20-1 and TRBJ2-5; the TRBD1 assignment by TCRdb is unverifiable without DNA. The germline gives CDR1 DFQATT, CDR2 SNEGSKA (reference sequence). The length of the CDR3 is 14 residues. CDR3 region: CSARTGGNQETQYF.

V usage is TRBV28 and J usage is TRBJ2-3; TCRdb picks TRBD1, but there is no DNA to check that call. Germline CDR1 MDHEN, CDR2 SYDVKM. This CDR3 spans 15 amino acids. Here the CDR3 reads CASSPAGRGGDTQYF.

This chain joins TRBV28 and TRBJ1-1. The CDR3 loop spans 13 amino acids. Germline values: CDR1 MDHEN, CDR2 SYDVKM. The CDR3 region is CASGSRLTTEAFF.

The rearrangement uses TRBV6-6 and TRBJ2-3; TCRdb calls TRBD1, which cannot be checked without DNA. The CDR3 loop spans 15 amino acids. Germline V lookup: CDR1 MNHNY, CDR2 SVGAGI (reference sequence). This chain's CDR3 is CASGEGQSSTDTQYF.